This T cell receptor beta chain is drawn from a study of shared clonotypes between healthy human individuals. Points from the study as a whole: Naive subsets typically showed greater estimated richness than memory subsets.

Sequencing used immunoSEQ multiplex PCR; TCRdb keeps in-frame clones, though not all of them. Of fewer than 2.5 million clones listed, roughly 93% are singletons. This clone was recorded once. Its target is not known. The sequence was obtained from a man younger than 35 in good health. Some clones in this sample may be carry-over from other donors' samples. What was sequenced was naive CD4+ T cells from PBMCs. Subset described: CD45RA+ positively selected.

The CDR3 sequence is CASMRDRASYEQYF. The CDR3 DNA is TGTGCCAGTATGCGGGACAGGGCCTCCTACGAGCAGTACTTC. The genes are TRBV19 and TRBJ2-7; 9 nucleotides line up with TRBD1. The CDR3 runs 14 residues. Per germline, CDR1 LNHDA and CDR2 SQIVND (reference sequence). V was pared by 7 bases and J by 0 bases, with 4 bases of the junction left unmatched.